Listed below are T cell receptor beta chains from one sample, sequenced in a study of CD8 T cells in Susac syndrome. TCRdb reanalysed the immunoSEQ multiplex PCR reads using MiXCR and keeps one entry per CDR3 protein. The table includes over 120,000 distinct CDR3 sequences, more than 85% detected once. The sequencing input was CD4+ T cells from PBMCs. All receptors come from a human donor with Susac syndrome. CDR3s include the opening cysteine and the closing phenylalanine or tryptophan. D genes are given only for firm matches. Where a row states a size, it is once, few, many or the class of an expanded clone; other rows omit it.

j_gene	abundance	d_gene	v_gene	CDR3nt	CDR3aa
TRBJ1-1	NA	NA	TRBV29-1	TGCAGCGTTTTTACCGGGACGGCGAACACTGAAGCTTTCTTT	CSVFTGTANTEAFF
TRBJ2-3	NA	NA	TRBV9	TGTGCCAGCAGCGTACGGGGACATAGCGGGAGCACAGATACGCAGTATTTT	CASSVRGHSGSTDTQYF
TRBJ1-1	NA	NA	TRBV18	TGTGCCAGCTCACCTATTACAGTGAACACTGAAGCTTTCTTT	CASSPITVNTEAFF
TRBJ2-7	NA	NA	TRBV12-3/TRBV12-4	TGTGCCAGCAGTTTCGAGGAAGGGCTCTACGAGCAGTACTTC	CASSFEEGLYEQYF
TRBJ1-2	NA	NA	TRBV30	TGTGCCGGGGCCTCGGGGGCAGGGCCATCCTATGGCTACACCTTC	CAGASGAGPSYGYTF
TRBJ1-2	NA	NA	TRBV7-2	TGTGCCAGCAGCCCTCGAATGGTAGGGGCCTATGGCTACACCTTC	CASSPRMVGAYGYTF
TRBJ2-1	NA	NA	TRBV6-1	TGTGCCAGCAGTGAAGGGGTTTTCTCCTACAATGAGCAGTTCTTC	CASSEGVFSYNEQFF
TRBJ1-5	once	NA	TRBV20-1	TGCAGTGCTAGTGACACCCCCACTTATAGCAATCAGCCCCAGCATTTT	CSASDTPTYSNQPQHF
TRBJ1-2	NA	NA	TRBV12-3/TRBV12-4	TGTGCCAGCAGTTCACAGAACTATGGCTACACCTTC	CASSSQNYGYTF
TRBJ1-1	NA	TRBD1	TRBV5-1	TGCGCCAGCAGCCGATTCCAGGGGGAGGACACTGAAGCTTTCTTT	CASSRFQGEDTEAFF
TRBJ1-5	once	TRBD1	TRBV24-1	TGTGCCACCAGTGAGTCCCAGGGGGCGAGTGCCGGCAATCAGCCCCAGCATTTT	CATSESQGASAGNQPQHF
TRBJ1-4	NA	TRBD1	TRBV29-1	TGCAGCGTCGTCGGGGACAGGGAAAAACTGTTTTTT	CSVVGDREKLFF
TRBJ1-5	NA	NA	TRBV4-2	TGTGCCAGCAGCCAAGAGGTGGGCAGGGTGGGTCAGCCCCAGCATTTT	CASSQEVGRVGQPQHF
TRBJ1-1	NA	TRBD1	TRBV3-1	TGTGCCAGCAGCCCTTGGACAGGGGCCAACACTGAAGCTTTCTTT	CASSPWTGANTEAFF
TRBJ2-5	NA	NA	TRBV5-4	TGTGCCAGCAGCTTTAGTGAAGAGACCCAGTACTTC	CASSFSEETQYF
TRBJ1-6	once	NA	TRBV15	TGTGCCACCAGCAGACAGACGAATTCACCCCTCCGCTTT	CATSRQTNSPLRF
TRBJ2-7	once	NA	TRBV11-2	TGTGCCAGCACCCAGTCGGCAGGCTCCTACGAGCAGTACTTC	CASTQSAGSYEQYF
TRBJ1-1	NA	NA	TRBV20-1	TGCAGTGCTAGAGATTATGGGGGAAGGAACACTGAAGCTTTCTTT	CSARDYGGRNTEAFF
TRBJ1-3	NA	NA	TRBV7-2	TGTGCCAGCAGCTTAACTCCGTCAGGGTCTGGAAACACCATATATTTT	CASSLTPSGSGNTIYF
TRBJ2-4	NA	NA	TRBV5-8	TGTGCCAGCAGCTTGGAACAGAGAACGGGTCTAGCCAAAAACATTCAGTACTTC	CASSLEQRTGLAKNIQYF
TRBJ1-1	NA	NA	TRBV18	TGTGCCAGCTCACTCTCCGACACTCGAGAAGCTTTCTTT	CASSLSDTREAFF
TRBJ2-7	NA	NA	TRBV10-3	TGTGCCACCGCCGACAGTTCTTACGAGCAGTACTTC	CATADSSYEQYF
TRBJ2-2	once	TRBD2	TRBV20-1	TGCAGTGCTAGACCGGGGGGTGGAACCGGGGAGCTGTTTTTT	CSARPGGGTGELFF
TRBJ2-7	NA	NA	TRBV19	TGTGCCAGTAGTATCTTCCTGTCCCAGGGGATTCTCGACGAGCAGTACTTC	CASSIFLSQGILDEQYF
TRBJ1-5	NA	NA	TRBV3-1	TGTGCCAGCAGCCAAGATCCTATATCAGCCCGGCATTTT	CASSQDPISARHF
TRBJ1-2	NA	TRBD1	TRBV12-3/TRBV12-4	TGTGCCAGCAGCCTGGGGACAGGGGGTTCCTATGGCTACACCTTC	CASSLGTGGSYGYTF
TRBJ2-1	NA	NA	TRBV6-5	TGTGCCAGCAGTTACTTGGGACTTCGGGGTGAGCAGTTCTTC	CASSYLGLRGEQFF
TRBJ1-2	once	NA	TRBV27	TGTGCCAGCAGTTCTCAGGGGAGGCTAAGGGGCTACACCTTC	CASSSQGRLRGYTF
TRBJ2-1	NA	NA	TRBV12-3/TRBV12-4	TGTGCCAGCAGTCAGGGGGGCTATGAGCAGTTCTTC	CASSQGGYEQFF
TRBJ2-3	NA	NA	TRBV6-6	TGTGCCAGCATGAGTCTGAGCACAGATACGCAGTATTTT	CASMSLSTDTQYF
TRBJ1-1	once	TRBD1	TRBV12-3/TRBV12-4	TGTGCCAGCAGCGGGACAGGGACTAACACTGAAGCTTTCTTT	CASSGTGTNTEAFF
TRBJ2-2	NA	TRBD1	TRBV30	TGTGCCTGGAGAGGACAGGGTACCGGGGAGCTGTTTTTT	CAWRGQGTGELFF
TRBJ2-7	NA	TRBD1	TRBV30	TGTGCCGGGGGACGGACAGGGAGCTCCTACGAGCAGTACTTC	CAGGRTGSSYEQYF
TRBJ1-2	NA	NA	TRBV28	TGTGCCACAAACATTGGACAGCAGAACTATGGCTACACCTTC	CATNIGQQNYGYTF
TRBJ1-1	once	NA	TRBV15	TGTGCCACCGGAAGGAACACTGAAGCTTTCTTT	CATGRNTEAFF
TRBJ1-6	NA	NA	TRBV18	TGTGCCAGCTCACCGGCTGAAGGGGAACCCCTCCACTTT	CASSPAEGEPLHF